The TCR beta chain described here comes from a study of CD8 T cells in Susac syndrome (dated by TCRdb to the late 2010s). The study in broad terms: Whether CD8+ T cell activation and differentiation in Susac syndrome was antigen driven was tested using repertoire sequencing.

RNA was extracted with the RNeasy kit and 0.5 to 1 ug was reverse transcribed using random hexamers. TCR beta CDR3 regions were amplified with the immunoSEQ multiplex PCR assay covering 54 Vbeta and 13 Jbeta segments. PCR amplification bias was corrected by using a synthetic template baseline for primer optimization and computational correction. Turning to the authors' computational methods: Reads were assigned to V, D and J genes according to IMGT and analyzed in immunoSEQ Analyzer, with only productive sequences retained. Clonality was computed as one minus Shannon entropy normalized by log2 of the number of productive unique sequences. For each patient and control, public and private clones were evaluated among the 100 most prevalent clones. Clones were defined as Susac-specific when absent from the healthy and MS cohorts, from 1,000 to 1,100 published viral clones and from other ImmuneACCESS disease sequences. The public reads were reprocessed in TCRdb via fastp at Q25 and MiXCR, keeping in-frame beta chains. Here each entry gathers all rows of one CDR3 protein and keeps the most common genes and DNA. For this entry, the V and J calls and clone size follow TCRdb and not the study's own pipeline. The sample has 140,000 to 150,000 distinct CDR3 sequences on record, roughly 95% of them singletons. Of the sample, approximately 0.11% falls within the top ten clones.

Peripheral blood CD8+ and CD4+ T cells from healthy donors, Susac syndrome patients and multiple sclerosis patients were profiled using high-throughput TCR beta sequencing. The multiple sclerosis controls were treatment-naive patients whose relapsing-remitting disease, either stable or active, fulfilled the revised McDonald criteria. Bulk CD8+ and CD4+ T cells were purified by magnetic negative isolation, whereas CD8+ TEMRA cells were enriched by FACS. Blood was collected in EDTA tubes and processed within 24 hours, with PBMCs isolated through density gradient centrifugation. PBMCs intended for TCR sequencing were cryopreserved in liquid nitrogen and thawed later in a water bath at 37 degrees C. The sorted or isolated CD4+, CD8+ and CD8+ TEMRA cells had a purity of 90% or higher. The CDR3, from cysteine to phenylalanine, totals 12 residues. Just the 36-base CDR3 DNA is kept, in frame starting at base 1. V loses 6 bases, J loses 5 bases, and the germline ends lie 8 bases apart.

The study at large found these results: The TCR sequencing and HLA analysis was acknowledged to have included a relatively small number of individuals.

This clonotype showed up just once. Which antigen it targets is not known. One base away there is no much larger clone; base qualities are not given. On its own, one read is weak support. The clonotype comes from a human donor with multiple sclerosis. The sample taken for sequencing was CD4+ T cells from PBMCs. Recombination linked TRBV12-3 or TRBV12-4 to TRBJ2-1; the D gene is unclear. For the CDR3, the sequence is CASRVSDNEQFF. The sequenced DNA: TGTGCCAGCAGAGTATCCGACAATGAGCAGTTCTTC.